Below, one TCR beta chain is given with its context. The data derive from a study of blood T cell repertoires in COVID-19. The table came from immunoSEQ multiplex PCR; TCRdb's copy has only in-frame clones and leaves some out. Of roughly 320,000 clones listed, 90% are singletons. The source of this sequence is a woman under 40 who had been exposed to COVID-19. The source material was PBMCs or T cells enriched from blood (not recorded which).

The DNA of the CDR3 is TGTGCCAGCAGCGGACAAGCCCCAACTAATGAAAAACTGTTTTTT. Translation gives CASSGQAPTNEKLFF. The gene calls are TRBV2 and TRBJ1-4, with D possibly being TRBD1 (5 bases). The V end lost 6 bases, the J end lost 0 bases, and 11 bases lay between the germline ends. The CDR3 has 15 amino acids. Germline V gene sequence: CDR1 SNHLY, CDR2 FYNNEI. Drawing the rest from reference TRBV2 and TRBJ1-4, the complete variable domain is EPEVTQTPSHQVTQMGQEVILRCVPISNHLYFYWYRQILGQKVEFLVSFYNNEISEKSEIFDDQFSVERPDGSNFTLKIRSTKLEDSAMYFCASSGQAPTNEKLFFGSGTQLSVL.